The TCR beta chain described here comes from a study of blood T cell repertoires in COVID-19. Repertoires were generated with immunoSEQ multiplex PCR, while TCRdb's copy carries only in-frame clones and drops some. This table holds approximately 90,000 clones, 70% to 90% found once. There are a few counts of this clone. The V gene end was trimmed by 4 bases and the J gene end by 2 bases; junction bases not matched to a gene: 9. CDR3 length: 16 amino acids. Germline V gene sequence: CDR1 SGHRS, CDR2 YFSETQ. The source is an older man with active or convalescent COVID-19. Sequences were obtained from peripheral blood. The genes are TRBV5-1 and TRBJ2-1, with 7 bases lining up with TRBD2. The DNA of the CDR3 is TGCGCCAGCAGCGCCGTAGGGCGGGGGACCTACAATGAGCAGTTCTTC. It codes for CASSAVGRGTYNEQFF.